By share, the clone carrying this TCR beta chain counts as medium-sized. Its antigen is as yet unknown. This record belongs to a study of prognosis after radiotherapy for stage I lung cancer. It was by two-round multiplex PCR that TCR beta CDR3 was amplified from genomic DNA. Each TRBV and TRBJ gene had its own primer in the first PCR round. Second-round PCR employed universal primers. TCRdb processed the multiplex PCR reads anew with MiXCR; each CDR3 protein has one entry. The table includes some 27,000 distinct CDR3 sequences, around 41% detected once. Study-wide results and caveats: In patients with versus without metastases, TRBV and TRBJ gene usage reportedly differed.

The CDR3 is 11 amino acids. Between the trimmed V and J ends, which lost 8 bases and 6 bases, there was a span of 7 bases. CDR1 is MRHNA and CDR2 is SNTAGT in the germline V gene. The sample here was PBMCs, taken before or after stereotactic body radiation therapy (not recorded which). This sequence originates from a donor aged 50 or older with non-small cell lung cancer. V gene TRBV6-4 combines with J gene TRBJ2-2; no firm D call. Here the CDR3 reads CASPGAGELFF. The CDR3 nucleotides read TGTGCCAGCCCAGGCGCCGGGGAGCTGTTTTTT.